The TCR beta chain under discussion was sequenced for a study of blood T cell repertoires in COVID-19. Original processing notes: Amplification with reference gene primers provided the estimates of nucleated cell counts. Profiled with immunoSEQ multiplex PCR; TCRdb holds only in-frame clones, not every one. The V and J calls and the clone size are those of that table, but D and trimming were determined from the DNA. Here the sample spans around 140,000 clones, about 85% being singletons. There are 16 residues in the CDR3. Germline loops: CDR1 MGHRA, CDR2 YSYEKL. V was clipped by 3 bases and J by 6 bases; unmatched bases: 7.

Material for sequencing was peripheral blood. This TCR came from a human donor with COVID-19, enrolled during active disease. The donor label of this sample is uncertain. The chain carries TRBV4-1 and TRBJ2-1; the match to TRBD1 covers 11 bases. The CDR3 sequence: CASSHLKGQGVNEQFF. The CDR3 bases are TGCGCCAGCAGCCACCTCAAGGGACAGGGGGTCAATGAGCAGTTCTTC.